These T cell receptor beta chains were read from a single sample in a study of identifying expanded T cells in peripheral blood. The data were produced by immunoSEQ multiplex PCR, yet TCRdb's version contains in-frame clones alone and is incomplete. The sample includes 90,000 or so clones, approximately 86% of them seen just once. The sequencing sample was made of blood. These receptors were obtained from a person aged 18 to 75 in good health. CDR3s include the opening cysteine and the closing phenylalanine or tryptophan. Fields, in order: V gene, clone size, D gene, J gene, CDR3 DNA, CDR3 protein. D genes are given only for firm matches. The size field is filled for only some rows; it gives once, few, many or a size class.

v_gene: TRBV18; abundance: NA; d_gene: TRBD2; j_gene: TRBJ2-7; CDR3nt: TGTGCCAGCTCACCACTAACCCGGGACGCTGGCGGGGGCTACGAGCAGTACTTC; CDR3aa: CASSPLTRDAGGGYEQYF
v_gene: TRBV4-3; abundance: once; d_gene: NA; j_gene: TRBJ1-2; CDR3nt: TGCGCCAGCAGCCAAGAGCCCCGAACTTATGGCTACACCTTC; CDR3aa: CASSQEPRTYGYTF
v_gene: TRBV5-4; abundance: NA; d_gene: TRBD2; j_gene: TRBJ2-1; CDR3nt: TGTGCCAGCAGCTTGGGGACTAGCGCCCGGTTCTTC; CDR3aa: CASSLGTSARFF
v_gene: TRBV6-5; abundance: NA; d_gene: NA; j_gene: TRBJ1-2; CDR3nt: TGTGCCAGCAGTTACGGCAGGGGCCCTGGCTACACCTTC; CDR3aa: CASSYGRGPGYTF
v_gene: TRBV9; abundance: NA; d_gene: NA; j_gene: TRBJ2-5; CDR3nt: TGTGCCAGCAGCGCTACGGGACCTTTACAAGAGGCCCAGTACTTC; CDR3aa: CASSATGPLQEAQYF
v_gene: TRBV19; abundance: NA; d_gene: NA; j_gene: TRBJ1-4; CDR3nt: TGTGCCAGTAGTATTGGGCTAAGAAATGAAAAACTGTTTTTT; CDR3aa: CASSIGLRNEKLFF
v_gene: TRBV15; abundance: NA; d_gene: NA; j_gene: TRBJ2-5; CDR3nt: TGTGCCACCAGCAGAGACTCAGAGGGGCCTCAAGAGACCCAGTACTTC; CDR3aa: CATSRDSEGPQETQYF
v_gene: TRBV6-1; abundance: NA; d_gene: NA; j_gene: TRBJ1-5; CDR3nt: TGTGCCAGCAGTGAAGTAATGACGGCTATTCAAGGCCAGCATTTT; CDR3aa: CASSEVMTAIQGQHF
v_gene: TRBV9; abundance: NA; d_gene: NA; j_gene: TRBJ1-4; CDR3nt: TGTGCCAGCAGCGGGGCTTGGGGGATTAATGAAAAACTGTTTTTT; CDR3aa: CASSGAWGINEKLFF
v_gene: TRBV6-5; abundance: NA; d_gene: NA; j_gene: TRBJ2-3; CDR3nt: TGTGCCAGCAGTTACTCCTACGCGGGCACAGATACGCAGTATTTT; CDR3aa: CASSYSYAGTDTQYF
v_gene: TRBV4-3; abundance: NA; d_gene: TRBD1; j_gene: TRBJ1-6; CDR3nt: TGCGCCAGCAGCCAAGGACAGGGCCCAGATTCACCCCTCCACTTT; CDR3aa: CASSQGQGPDSPLHF
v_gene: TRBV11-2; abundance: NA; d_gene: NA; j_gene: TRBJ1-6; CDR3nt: TGTGCCAGCATCAGGGATAATAATTCACCCCTCCACTTT; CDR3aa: CASIRDNNSPLHF